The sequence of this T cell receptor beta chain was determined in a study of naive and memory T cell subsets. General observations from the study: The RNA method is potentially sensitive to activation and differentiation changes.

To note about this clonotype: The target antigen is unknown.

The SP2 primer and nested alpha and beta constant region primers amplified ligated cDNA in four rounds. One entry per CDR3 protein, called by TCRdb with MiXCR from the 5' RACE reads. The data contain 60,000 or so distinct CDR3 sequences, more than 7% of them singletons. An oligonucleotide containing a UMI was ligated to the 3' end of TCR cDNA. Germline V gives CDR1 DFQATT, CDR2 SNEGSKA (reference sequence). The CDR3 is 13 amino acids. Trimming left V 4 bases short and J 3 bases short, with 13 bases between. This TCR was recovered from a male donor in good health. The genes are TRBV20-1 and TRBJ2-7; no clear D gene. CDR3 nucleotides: TGCAGTGCTACGTGGACGGCAAACTACGAGCAGTACTTC. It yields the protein CSATWTANYEQYF.